The text below deals with one TCR beta chain. Its target is unknown. One end of the junction fails to match germline, which may point to a read error. A J-beta primer mix and a sample-barcoded 5' primer were used in a second PCR of roughly 6 to 11 cycles. TCRdb re-called the 5' RACE reads with MiXCR, one entry per CDR3 protein. The sample yields some 1,800,000 distinct CDR3 sequences, around 40% seen once. From germline, CDR1 is SEHNR and CDR2 FQNEAQ (reference sequence). CDR3 length: 13 residues. The data are from a study of blood T cells in healthy people across ages. Study-level points and caveats: Older age went with lower TCR beta diversity per million T cells, in a roughly linear way. The authors considered diversity estimates from one million T cells to be underestimates. Versus aged donors, long-lived donors had higher diversity and more naive CD4+ cells.

Sequenced material: blood. The rearrangement uses TRBV7-9 and TRBJ1-1; a possible D gene is TRBD1 (5 bases). The receptor comes from a human donor in good health. The CDR3 sequence: CANSLEGRTEAFF. The CDR3 nucleotides read TGTGCCAACAGCTTAGAGGGACGCACTGAAGCTTTCTTT.